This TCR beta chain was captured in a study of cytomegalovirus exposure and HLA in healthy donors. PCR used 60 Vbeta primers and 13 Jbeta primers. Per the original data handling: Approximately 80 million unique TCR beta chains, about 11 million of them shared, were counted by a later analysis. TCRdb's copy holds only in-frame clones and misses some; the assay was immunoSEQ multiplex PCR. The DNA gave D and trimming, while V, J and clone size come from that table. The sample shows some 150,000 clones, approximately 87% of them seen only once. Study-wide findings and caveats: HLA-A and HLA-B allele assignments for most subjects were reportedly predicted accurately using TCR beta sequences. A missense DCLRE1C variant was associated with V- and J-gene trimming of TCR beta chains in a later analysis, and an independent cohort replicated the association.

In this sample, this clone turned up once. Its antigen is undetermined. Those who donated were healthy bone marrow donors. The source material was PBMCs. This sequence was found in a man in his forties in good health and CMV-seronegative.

The CDR3 nucleotides read TGTGCCAGAAGCTCTCAGGGAGGTCAGCCCCAGCATTTT. This translates into CARSSQGGQPQHF. The genes are TRBV5-3 and TRBJ1-5; a weak D match, TRBD1 (5 bases). TRBV5-3 is classed as an ORF, of uncertain function. The ends were cut back, 3 bases at V and 6 bases at J, with 10 bases in the middle. The CDR3 loop spans 13 amino acids.